This T cell receptor (beta chain) was captured in a study of T cell repertoires in cytomegalovirus infection. Whole-study context: Based on public TCR beta signatures, there were indications of CMV infection and of a matching HLA type. Study results and limitations: Frequencies of public TCR beta families were cumulated, and this identified carriers of CMV plus the relevant HLA. It was HLA-C-restricted CMV-specific TCR beta clonotypes that dominated the response ex vivo.

V trimming: 4 bases; J trimming: 5 bases; junction bases outside the gene matches: 11. The CDR3 extends over 15 amino acids. CDR1 is SGHRS and CDR2 is YFSETQ in the germline V gene. TCRdb reanalysed the reads using MiXCR and keeps one entry per CDR3 protein. The sample gives 43,000 or so distinct CDR3 sequences, roughly a fifth of which show up once; about 55% is in the top ten. Regarding this clonotype: Its antigen is as yet unknown.

The rearrangement links TRBV5-1 to TRBJ2-5, with 7 bases lining up with TRBD1. The TCR comes from a human donor in good health (CMV status not recorded). Some clones in this sample may be carry-over from other donors' samples. The sequencing used CD8+ T cells from cultured PBMCs, collected from culture after CMV antigen stimulation. CDR3 in amino acids: CASSTEGADSETQYF. DNA of the CDR3: TGCGCCAGCAGCACCGAGGGGGCGGATTCTGAGACCCAGTACTTC.